This T cell receptor (beta chain) was sequenced for a study of cytomegalovirus exposure and HLA in healthy donors. At the level of the study: Findings of an earlier analysis included more than 90 million unique TCR beta sequences from roughly 200 million T cells. General observations from the study: Later analysis placed DRB1 highest and HLA-C lowest in TCR association rates, which differed by HLA locus. Reportedly, a later analysis found an Asian-associated ancestry cluster had fewer N-insertions than the roughly 670-donor mean.

Germline-derived CDR1 and CDR2 are ENHRY and SYGVKD. Losses at the gene ends were 6 bases for V and 8 bases for J; bases not matched to a gene: 9. CDR3 length: 14 residues. Comments on this clone: What it binds is unknown.

The PCR contained 60 Vbeta and 13 Jbeta primers. The data were produced by immunoSEQ multiplex PCR, yet TCRdb's version contains in-frame clones alone and is incomplete. The table lists more than 150,000 clones, approximately 81% of them singletons. The rearrangement links TRBV10-3 to TRBJ2-1; 8 bases line up with TRBD2. This TCR was sampled from a woman between 18 and 29 years old in good health and CMV-seropositive. Sequences were obtained from PBMCs. In nucleotides, the CDR3 is TGTGCCATCAGCGGGCGGGGGGCTCGCGATGAGCAGTTCTTC. This encodes CAISGRGARDEQFF.